This T cell receptor (beta chain) was captured in a study of shared clonotypes between healthy human individuals. Trimming stripped 2 bases from V and 1 base from J, with 5 bases between. Germline values: CDR1 WNHNN, CDR2 SYGVQD (reference sequence). This CDR3 contains 13 residues. Assay runs were performed at deep level. Sequencing used immunoSEQ multiplex PCR; TCRdb keeps in-frame clones, though not all of them. The data hold hundreds of thousands of clones, with around 67% observed a single time. Those who donated were healthy HIV-negative adults, with no recent acute infections or vaccinations reported.

The clonotype comes from a man aged 25-40 years in good health. The chain links TRBV10-1 to TRBJ2-5, with D unclear. The sequenced material came from memory CD4+ T cells sorted from blood. Documented subset: CD45RA-negative fraction. The DNA of the CDR3 is TGCGCCAGCAGTGAGACAGCCCAAGAGACCCAGTACTTC. This gives the protein CASSETAQETQYF.